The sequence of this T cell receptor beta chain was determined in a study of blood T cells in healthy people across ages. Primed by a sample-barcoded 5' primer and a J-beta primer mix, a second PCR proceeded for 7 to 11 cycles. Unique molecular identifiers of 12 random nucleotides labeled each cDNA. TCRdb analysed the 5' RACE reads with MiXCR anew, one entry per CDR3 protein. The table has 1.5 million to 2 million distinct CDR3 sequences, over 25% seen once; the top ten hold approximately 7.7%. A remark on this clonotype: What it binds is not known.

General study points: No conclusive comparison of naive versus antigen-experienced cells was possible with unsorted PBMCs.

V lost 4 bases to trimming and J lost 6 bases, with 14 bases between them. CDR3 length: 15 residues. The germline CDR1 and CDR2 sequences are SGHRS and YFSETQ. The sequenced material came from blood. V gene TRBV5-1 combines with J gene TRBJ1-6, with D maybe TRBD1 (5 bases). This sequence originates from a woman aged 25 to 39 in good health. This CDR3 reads CASSPRGPSNSPLHF. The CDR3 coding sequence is TGCGCCAGCAGCCCGAGGGGACCTTCTAATTCACCCCTCCACTTT.